This T cell receptor beta chain was sequenced during a study of vaccination and CD4 T cells after COVID-19. Overall study findings and caveats: Median SARS-CoV-2-reactive clonotype numbers went from roughly 19 to 38; this increase was not significant. Analysis of convalescent patients found that 304 of 307 vaccine-specific clones were spike mono-reactive.

Germline V lookup: CDR1 SGDLS, CDR2 YYNGEE. This CDR3 comprises 13 residues. V gave up 4 bases and J gave up 0 bases, with 7 bases separating them. Indicated treatment: approximately 11-day PBMC culture with coronavirus spike peptide pools or control peptides (ViraFEST assay). The authors isolated CD4+ T cells by negative selection after 10 days of culture. Regarding this clonotype: What it binds is unknown.

The Oncomine TCR Beta short-read assay was applied to DNA of cultured CD4+ T cells. TCRdb passed the PCR reads through MiXCR, listing each CDR3 protein once. The sample carries about 18,000 distinct CDR3 sequences, about 60% recorded once. The sequence derives from a human donor who had recovered from COVID-19. Sample: CD4+ T cells from blood, cultured in vitro, taken after SARS-CoV-2 vaccination. The chain carries TRBV9 and TRBJ1-1; a possible D gene is TRBD1 (5 bases). The CDR3 sequence is CASSQGMNTEAFF. CDR3 bases: TGTGCCAGCAGCCAGGGAATGAACACTGAAGCTTTCTTT. The whole variable domain, remainder taken from reference TRBV9 and TRBJ1-1, is DSGVTQTPKHLITATGQRVTLRCSPRSGDLSVYWYQQSLDQGLQFLIQYYNGEERAKGNILERFSAQQFPDLHSELNLSSLELGDSALYFCASSQGMNTEAFFGQGTRLTVV.